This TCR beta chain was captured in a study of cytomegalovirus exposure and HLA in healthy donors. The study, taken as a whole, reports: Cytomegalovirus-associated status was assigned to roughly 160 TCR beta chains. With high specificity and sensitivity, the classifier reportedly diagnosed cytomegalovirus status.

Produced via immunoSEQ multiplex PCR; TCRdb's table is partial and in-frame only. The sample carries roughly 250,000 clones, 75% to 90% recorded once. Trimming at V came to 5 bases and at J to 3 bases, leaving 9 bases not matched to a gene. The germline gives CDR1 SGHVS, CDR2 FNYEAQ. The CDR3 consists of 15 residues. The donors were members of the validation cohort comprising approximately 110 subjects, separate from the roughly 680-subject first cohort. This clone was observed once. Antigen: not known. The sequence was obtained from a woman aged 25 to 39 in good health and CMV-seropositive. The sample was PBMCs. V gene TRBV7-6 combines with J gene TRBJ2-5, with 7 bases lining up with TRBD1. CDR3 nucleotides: TGTGCCAGCAGCCCCCGGGACAGCGGAAAAGAGACCCAGTACTTC. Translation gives CASSPRDSGKETQYF.